The 30 T cell receptor beta chains reported below all come from one sample, sequenced in a study of blood T cell repertoires in COVID-19. Produced via immunoSEQ multiplex PCR; TCRdb's table is partial and in-frame only. The sample shows 250,000 or so clones, around 89% of them seen only once. What was sequenced was peripheral blood. These receptors were taken from a woman aged 55-75 years with COVID-19, enrolled during active disease.

This chain uses TRBV7-9 with TRBJ2-1; D is perhaps TRBD1 (5 bases). The V gene lost 5 bases and the J gene lost 3 bases, with 17 bases spanning the gap. Germline V lookup: CDR1 SEHNR, CDR2 FQNEAQ (reference sequence). This CDR3 comprises 16 residues. The CDR3 here is CASSLTPQGSYNEQFF. The CDR3 DNA sequence: TGTGCCAGCAGCCTAACCCCCCAGGGTAGCTACAATGAGCAGTTCTTC.

This chain links TRBV5-1 with TRBJ1-3, with D perhaps matching TRBD1 (6 bases). The CDR3 totals 15 residues. Trimming shortened V by 4 bases and J by 2 bases, and 13 bases separated the two germline ends. Per germline, CDR1 SGHRS and CDR2 YFSETQ. The CDR3 spells CASSPGGGTGNTIYF. As DNA, the CDR3 is TGCGCCAGCAGCCCGGGGGGCGGAACTGGAAACACCATATATTTT.

V and J are TRBV5-1 and TRBJ1-2, with 8 bases identical to TRBD1. Germline CDR1 is SGHRS and CDR2 is YFSETQ. The CDR3 consists of 16 residues. V lost 0 bases, J lost 2 bases, and 6 bases stayed unmatched. The CDR3 loop reads CASSLGQGARNYGYTF. The CDR3 nucleotides are TGCGCCAGCAGCTTGGGGCAGGGGGCGCGGAACTATGGCTACACCTTC. The full variable domain, with the rest looked up from reference TRBV5-1 and TRBJ1-2, is KAGVTQTPRYLIKTRGQQVTLSCSPISGHRSVSWYQQTPGQGLQFLFEYFSETQRNKGNFPGRFSGRQFSNSRSEMNVSTLELGDSALYLCASSLGQGARNYGYTFGSGTRLTVV.

This chain connects TRBV10-3 to TRBJ1-6; D might be TRBD1 (5 bases). CDR1 and CDR2 (germline): ENHRY, SYGVKD. Trimming stripped 2 bases from V and 0 bases from J, with 11 bases between. This CDR3 region has 17 residues. The CDR3 region is CAISEAGLSSYNSPLHF. CDR3 sequence (DNA): TGTGCCATCAGTGAGGCAGGGCTGAGCTCCTATAATTCACCCCTCCACTTT.

The chain combines TRBV19 with TRBJ1-5; possible D gene TRBD1, 6 bases. Looked up from germline, CDR1 is LNHDA and CDR2 is SQIVND (reference sequence). V lost 6 bases and J lost 11, with 14 bases in between. The CDR3 spans 12 residues. For the CDR3, the DNA is TGTGCCAGTAGGGGACATTCCCAGGCCCAGCATTTT. Residues: CASRGHSQAQHF.

The V and J genes are TRBV7-9 and TRBJ1-1; D call uncertain. V dropped 1 base and J dropped 1 base, with 19 bases sitting between them. The CDR3 is 18 residues long. CDR1 is SEHNR and CDR2 is FQNEAQ in the germline V gene (reference sequence). This chain's CDR3 is CASSLVFVETKKNTEAFF. In nucleotides, the CDR3 is TGTGCCAGCAGCTTAGTGTTTGTGGAGACCAAAAAGAACACTGAAGCTTTCTTT.

This rearrangement joins TRBV5-5 to TRBJ1-5; TRBD1 might be the D (6 bases). The length of the CDR3 is 15 residues. Per the germline V gene, CDR1 is SGHKS and CDR2 is YYEKEE (reference sequence). V lost 4 bases to trimming and J lost 0 bases, with 11 bases between them. The CDR3 spells CASSPTGYSNQPQHF. As DNA, the CDR3 is TGTGCCAGCAGCCCCACAGGGTATAGCAATCAGCCCCAGCATTTT.

Only a few counts were recorded for this clone. The gene calls are TRBV2 and TRBJ1-3; the D is unclear. The germline V and J ends were trimmed by 7 bases and 2 bases, with 12 bases remaining between them. The CDR3 is made up of 14 amino acids. Germline V gives CDR1 SNHLY, CDR2 FYNNEI. The CDR3 here is CASTEGRAGNTIYF. The DNA for the CDR3 is TGTGCCAGCACCGAGGGCAGAGCTGGAAACACCATATATTTT.

This chain uses TRBV11-2 with TRBJ1-1, with D possibly matching TRBD1 (6 bases). The V end was cut by 4 bases, the J end by 1 base, with 13 bases between. This CDR3 is built from 15 residues. Germline V gene data show CDR1 as SGHAT and CDR2 as FQNNGV. As DNA, the CDR3 is TGTGCCAGCAGCTGGGGGGGGCTAGGGAACACTGAAGCTTTCTTT. This translates into CASSWGGLGNTEAFF. Looking up the rest from reference TRBV11-2 and TRBJ1-1 gives the full variable domain: EAGVAQSPRYKIIEKRQSVAFWCNPISGHATLYWYQQILGQGPKLLIQFQNNGVVDDSQLPKDRFSAERLKGVDSTLKIQPAKLEDSAVYLCASSWGGLGNTEAFFGQGTRLTVV.

The genes are TRBV5-4 and TRBJ1-3; D is unclear. The length of the CDR3 is 16 residues. Trimming took off 4 bases at V and 0 bases at J, with 14 bases between the two ends. CDR1 and CDR2 from the germline V gene are SGHNT and YYREEE (reference sequence). DNA for the CDR3: TGTGCCAGCAGCCCTGGACTCAAAAACTCTGGAAACACCATATATTTT. This sequence encodes CASSPGLKNSGNTIYF.

CDR3 sequence reads: CASSNQGATEAFF. The CDR3 DNA sequence: TGTGCCAGCAGTAACCAGGGTGCCACTGAAGCTTTCTTT. The chain couples TRBV6-5 to TRBJ1-1, with D maybe TRBD1 (5 bases). Germline V gene data show CDR1 as MNHEY and CDR2 as SVGAGI. Trimming cost V 5 bases and J 4 bases, with 11 bases left between them. CDR3 length: 13 residues.

This rearrangement joins TRBV7-8 to TRBJ1-5, with TRBD1 matching over 7 bases. The CDR3 has 19 amino acids. In germline, CDR1 is SGHVS, CDR2 FQNEAQ. J lost 4 bases, V lost 5 bases, and 20 bases had no gene match. CDR3 DNA sequence: TGTGCCAGCAGCGTAAGAGACAGGGAGGTCGGGTTGGGAAATCAGCCCCAGCATTTT. It is translated as CASSVRDREVGLGNQPQHF.

The CDR3 sequence: CASSPGLQETQYF. The CDR3, as DNA: TGTGCCAGCAGCCCAGGGCTCCAAGAGACCCAGTACTTC. The gene calls are TRBV3-1 (or the pseudogene TRBV3-2) and TRBJ2-5, with D maybe TRBD1 (5 bases). CDR3 length: 13 residues. Germline CDR1 and CDR2: LGHDT and YNNKEL (reference sequence). Trimming stripped 4 bases from V and 1 base from J, with 7 bases between.

The rearrangement links TRBV3-1 (or the pseudogene TRBV3-2) to TRBJ1-4; no firm D call. Germline loops: CDR1 LGHDT, CDR2 YNNKEL (reference sequence). The CDR3 runs 14 residues. V lost 2 bases, J lost 4 bases, and 8 bases lay in between. CDR3 residues: CASSQSHRNEKLFF. The CDR3 DNA reads TGTGCCAGCAGCCAAAGCCACCGTAATGAAAAACTGTTTTTT.

The chain is built from TRBV29-1 and TRBJ1-2; maybe TRBD1 (5 bases). Germline lookup yields CDR1 SQVTM and CDR2 ANQGSEA. This CDR3 has 16 residues. V was clipped by 0 bases and J by 6 bases, with 20 bases between them. The CDR3 loop is CSVEDARQGGRDGYTF. The DNA for the CDR3 is TGCAGCGTTGAAGATGCTAGGCAGGGAGGACGAGATGGCTACACCTTC.

The rearrangement links TRBV5-1 to TRBJ2-3, with 14 bases that match TRBD2. The CDR3 is 16 residues long. V lost 4 bases, J lost 8 bases, and 9 bases stayed unmatched. Germline V gene data show CDR1 as SGHRS and CDR2 as YFSETQ. The DNA of the CDR3 is TGCGCCAGCAGCCCCTCGCCTGGGACTAGCGGGGGTACGCAGTATTTT. Protein: CASSPSPGTSGGTQYF.

The chain combines TRBV29-1 with TRBJ1-3; D is unresolved. The CDR3 totals 13 residues. Deletions cut 7 bases from V and 4 bases from J, with 14 bases between. Looked up from germline, CDR1 is SQVTM and CDR2 is ANQGSEA. For the CDR3, the DNA is TGCAGCGCCGCTAGGTCCGACGGAAACACCATATATTTT. Translating it yields CSAARSDGNTIYF.

The chain carries TRBV7-2 and TRBJ1-2, with D hard to call. Per the germline V gene, CDR1 is SGHTA and CDR2 is FQGNSA. The length of the CDR3 is 14 residues. V was shortened by 2 bases and J by 0 bases, with 7 bases between the two germline ends. The CDR3 loop is CASSLQRANYGYTF. In DNA, the CDR3 is TGTGCCAGCAGCTTACAGAGGGCTAACTATGGCTACACCTTC.

The chain links TRBV19 to TRBJ2-7; D perhaps matches TRBD2 (6 bases). Trimming left V 0 bases short and J 6 bases short, with 12 bases between. The CDR3 covers 14 residues. Germline V gene sequence: CDR1 LNHDA, CDR2 SQIVND (reference sequence). The CDR3 loop reads CASSIDSNGGEQYF. CDR3 in DNA: TGTGCCAGTAGTATAGATTCAAACGGGGGCGAGCAGTACTTC.

The chain uses TRBV2 and TRBJ1-1, with D maybe TRBD1 (6 bases). V lost 5 bases and J lost 1, with 8 bases in between. Germline CDR1 is SNHLY and CDR2 is FYNNEI. The CDR3 loop spans 13 amino acids. This CDR3 is CASSQQGNTEAFF. The DNA of the CDR3 is TGTGCCAGCAGTCAACAGGGGAACACTGAAGCTTTCTTT.

A single count supports this clone. Written as DNA, the CDR3 is TGTGCCAGCTCACCATGGCCTACAGGGGATGTCCATCAGCCCCAGCATTTT. Translated: CASSPWPTGDVHQPQHF. The chain couples TRBV18 to TRBJ1-5; 7 bases are a match to TRBD1. CDR1 and CDR2 from the germline V gene are KGHSH and LQKENI. V shed 2 bases, J shed 5 bases, and the junction held 12 bases outside the gene matches. The length of the CDR3 is 17 residues.

V and J are TRBV7-8 and TRBJ1-4, with a tentative D call TRBD1 (6 bases). The length of the CDR3 is 16 residues. The germline CDR1 and CDR2 sequences are SGHVS and FQNEAQ. Trimming shortened V by 5 bases and J by 1 base, and 14 bases separated the two germline ends. CDR3 in DNA: TGTGCCAGCAGCCCGCGGGGGCCGGGAACTAATGAAAAACTGTTTTTT. Translating it yields CASSPRGPGTNEKLFF.

A word on this clone: A read error may produce the germline difference seen at one junction end. V gene TRBV29-1 combines with J gene TRBJ1-4; 11 bases match TRBD1. Germline CDR1 is SQVTM and CDR2 is ANQGSEA. The CDR3 loop spans 13 amino acids. The CDR3: CSVEGQGAGKLFF. The CDR3 region has the DNA TGCAGCGTGGAAGGACAGGGGGCGGGAAAACTGTTTTTT.

This clone was found a few times. CDR3 sequence (DNA): TGTGCCAGCAGTGAAGACAGGGGAAACGAGCAGTACTTC. This translates into CASSEDRGNEQYF. V usage is TRBV7-7 and J usage is TRBJ2-7; 8 bases fit TRBD1. CDR1 is SSHAT and CDR2 is FNYEAQ in the germline V gene (reference sequence). CDR3 length: 13 amino acids. V gave up 6 bases and J gave up 5 bases; unmatched junction bases: 6.

For the CDR3, the DNA is TGTGCCAGCAGCTTAGAACAGGGGGGGTACGGCTACACCTTC. Its protein is CASSLEQGGYGYTF. The rearrangement links TRBV7-9 to TRBJ1-2; 8 positions agree with TRBD1. The V gene end was trimmed by 1 base and the J gene end by 8 bases; junction bases not matched to a gene: 6. The CDR3 contains 14 residues. The V gene's germline CDR1 is SEHNR and CDR2 FQNEAQ (reference sequence). Full variable domain (remainder filled in from reference TRBV7-9 and TRBJ1-2): DTGVSQNPRHKITKRGQNVTFRCDPISEHNRLYWYRQTLGQGPEFLTYFQNEAQLEKSRLLSDRFSAERPKGSFSTLEIQRTEQGDSAMYLCASSLEQGGYGYTFGSGTRLTVV.

The chain carries TRBV7-9 and TRBJ1-2; 7 bases agree with TRBD1. Per germline, CDR1 SEHNR and CDR2 FQNEAQ (reference sequence). The CDR3 contains 14 residues. The ends lost 5 bases at V and 3 bases at J; junction bases unmatched: 6. The CDR3 region has the DNA TGTGCCAGCAGCCCCACGACAGGGTACTATGGCTACACCTTC. Amino acid sequence: CASSPTTGYYGYTF.

The gene calls are TRBV5-8 and TRBJ1-3; 9 bases agree with TRBD1. CDR3 length equals 17 residues. CDR1 is SGHTS and CDR2 is YDEGEE in the germline V gene. Trimming at V came to 4 bases and at J to 0 bases, leaving 8 bases not matched to a gene. The CDR3 sequence: CASSKDRGPPSGNTIYF. CDR3 DNA: TGTGCCAGCAGCAAGGACAGGGGACCGCCCTCTGGAAACACCATATATTTT.

This clone was detected only a few times. This sequence joins TRBV18 and TRBJ1-4, with 8 bases aligning to TRBD1. J gave up 5 bases and V 3 bases, and 11 bases lay outside the gene matches. CDR3 length: 17 residues. Germline assignment: CDR1 KGHSH and CDR2 LQKENI. The CDR3 bases are TGTGCCAGCTCACCCACAGGGGGGCAGTTGAGGAATGAAAAACTGTTTTTT. Its translation is CASSPTGGQLRNEKLFF.

The rearrangement joins TRBV7-2 to TRBJ2-7, with D perhaps matching TRBD1 (6 bases). The CDR3 length is 16 residues. Germline assignment: CDR1 SGHTA and CDR2 FQGNSA. Trimming left V 5 bases short and J 2 bases short, with 19 bases between. CDR3 sequence (DNA): TGTGCCAGCAGCCCGCCCCAGGGGTTTTTGCCCTACGAGCAGTACTTC. Translating gives CASSPPQGFLPYEQYF.

V usage is TRBV2 and J usage is TRBJ1-3; D possibly corresponds to TRBD1 (5 bases). Trimming cost V 8 bases and J 0 bases, with 17 bases left between them. The CDR3 totals 16 residues. Germline V CDR1 and CDR2: SNHLY, FYNNEI. The CDR3 protein is CASVPLDTGSGNTIYF. The DNA for the CDR3 is TGTGCCAGCGTGCCCTTAGACACAGGCTCTGGAAACACCATATATTTT.